The sequence of this T cell receptor (beta chain) was determined in a study of blood T cell repertoires in COVID-19. Across the study: Italy, Spain and the United States were the sources of the convalescent and acute COVID-19 samples. Nucleic acid was either cDNA or gDNA, and it came from T cells, B-cell-depleted T cells, or PBMCs.

The CDR3 has 16 amino acids. After removal of 5 bases from V and 6 bases from J, the junction contained 12 bases not matched to a gene. Germline CDR1 is MGHDK and CDR2 is SYGVNS. As originally analysed: Reference gene primer amplification yielded estimated nucleated cell counts. TCRdb keeps only in-frame clones here, not all; method: immunoSEQ multiplex PCR. D and trimming were read from the DNA, whereas the V and J calls and clone size are those reported in that table. The sample holds over 250,000 clones, roughly 87% seen once. The sequence was collected from a human donor in a cohort sampled during active COVID-19. The sample consisted of peripheral blood. The chain couples TRBV25-1 to TRBJ1-1; TRBD1 matches at 10 bases. The CDR3 here is CASSKPGQGNGAEAFF. The CDR3, as DNA: TGTGCCAGCAGTAAACCGGGACAGGGGAATGGCGCTGAAGCTTTCTTT.